One TCR beta chain is described in this entry. The sample comes from a study of OX40 agonist ivuxolimab in advanced cancers. Generated by immunoSEQ multiplex PCR, the TCRdb table keeps only in-frame clones and is missing some. Among 57,000 or so clones listed, roughly 83% were seen once. Germline V gene data show CDR1 as SGHVS and CDR2 as FQNEAQ. CDR3 length equals 16 residues. V lost 4 bases and J lost 0, with 16 bases in between. Autoimmune disease history or systemic immunosuppression disqualified patients. Sequenced material: CD4+ or CD8+ T cells sorted from blood, taken in a trial of the OX40 agonist ivuxolimab. This clonotype was sampled from an adult with an advanced solid tumor such as melanoma, head and neck, liver or kidney cancer. The rearrangement links TRBV7-8 to TRBJ2-7; perhaps TRBD2 as D (7 bases). As DNA, the CDR3 is TGTGCCAGCAGCTCCCGAAGGGGGGGTAGCTCCTACGAGCAGTACTTC. It encodes CASSSRRGGSSYEQYF.